One sample yielded the 27 T cell receptor beta chains listed below, sequenced in a study of regulatory T cells in long-lasting Graves disease. The time point denotes: persistent/refractory GD, antithyroid drugs over 5 years with positive TRAb. Researchers made the TCR library from RNA that was extracted from PBMCs. Arm-PCR with iRepertoire HTBI primers amplified the CDR3 regions for these TCR beta libraries. TCRdb independently ran MiXCR on the multiplex PCR reads; one entry per CDR3 protein. The table has fewer than 400,000 distinct CDR3 sequences, about a fifth seen once. The starting material was peripheral blood mononuclear cells (PBMCs), obtained when the disease was refractory, from a patient treated with antithyroid drugs. The receptors were sampled from a female donor with Graves disease.

Ten or more counts support this clonotype. The V gene is TRBV6-1, the J gene TRBJ2-5; 7 bases match TRBD1. The ends lost 6 bases at V and 4 bases at J; junction bases unmatched: 5. There are 13 residues in the CDR3. CDR1 and CDR2 from the germline V gene are MNHNS and SASEGT. Here the CDR3 reads CASRLRQGETQYF. Written as DNA, the CDR3 is TGTGCCAGCAGGTTGCGACAGGGAGAGACCCAGTACTTC.

This clonotype was found a few times. CDR3 in amino acids: CASSQRGQANTEAFF. In DNA, the CDR3 is TGTGCCAGCAGCCAACGGGGCCAAGCGAACACTGAAGCTTTCTTT. The chain links TRBV12-3 or TRBV12-4 to TRBJ1-1; possibly TRBD1 for D (5 bases). V lost 6 bases to trimming and J lost 1 base, with 15 bases between them. The CDR3 is 15 amino acids.

This clonotype was counted at least ten times. The rearrangement joins TRBV5-8 to TRBJ1-2; D possibly corresponds to TRBD1 (5 bases). Germline loops: CDR1 SGHTS, CDR2 YDEGEE. The ends were cut back, 4 bases at V and 6 bases at J, with 19 bases in the middle. This CDR3 has 15 amino acids. The CDR3 coding sequence is TGTGCCAGCAGCATACGGTTGGGGGGTTCGGATGGCTACACCTTC. It encodes CASSIRLGGSDGYTF.

In this sample, this clonotype turned up a few times. The V and J genes are TRBV11-3 and TRBJ2-7, with D perhaps matching TRBD2 (6 bases). V lost 6 bases and J lost 5, with 29 bases in between. The germline gives CDR1 SGHNT, CDR2 YENEEA. This CDR3 is 18 amino acids long. The CDR3 DNA reads TGTGCCAGCAGGACGCCGACGGGACCCCCGGGGAGGTTCGACGAGCAGTACTTC. It translates to CASRTPTGPPGRFDEQYF.

In this sample, this clonotype turned up a few times. V and J are TRBV28 and TRBJ1-1; no definite D call. Germline loops: CDR1 MDHEN, CDR2 SYDVKM. V lost 6 bases and J 6 bases, leaving 8 bases between the germline ends. This CDR3 region has 11 residues. The CDR3 DNA follows: TGTGCCAGCAGGGTGGCTTCTGAAGCTTTCTTT. Its translation is CASRVASEAFF.

This clonotype was detected only a few times. V is TRBV11-2 and J is TRBJ2-6, with D uncertain. This CDR3 contains 15 residues. Germline V gives CDR1 SGHAT, CDR2 FQNNGV. V was clipped by 3 bases and J by 1 base, with 7 bases between them. This CDR3 reads CASSFGWSGANVLTF. The CDR3 DNA is TGTGCCAGCAGCTTTGGGTGGTCTGGGGCCAACGTCCTGACTTTC.

The table lists this clonotype with a few counts. V is TRBV19 and J is TRBJ1-1, with a possible D match to TRBD1 (6 bases). CDR1 and CDR2 from the germline V gene are LNHDA and SQIVND (reference sequence). The length of the CDR3 is 16 residues. V lost 5 bases to trimming and J lost 0 bases, with 16 bases between them. CDR3 coding DNA: TGTGCCAGTAGTCCTGGAGTGGACAGACTGAACACTGAAGCTTTCTTT. Translated, it gives CASSPGVDRLNTEAFF.

This clonotype was seen only a few times. This rearrangement joins TRBV20-1 to TRBJ1-1, with a possible D match to TRBD1 (5 bases). Trimming pared 5 bases from V and 5 bases from J, leaving 12 bases between. This CDR3 has 12 residues. Germline values: CDR1 DFQATT, CDR2 SNEGSKA (reference sequence). In DNA form, the CDR3 reads TGCAGTGCTCGGGACGGGGGTACTGAAGCTTTCTTT. Translation gives CSARDGGTEAFF.

This clonotype was picked up many times. This chain links TRBV12-5 with TRBJ1-5; 8 positions agree with TRBD1. The CDR3 totals 17 residues. The germline CDR1 and CDR2 sequences are LGHNT and FRNRAP. The V and J ends lost 0 bases and 4 bases, in that order; junction bases with no gene match: 8. The CDR3 DNA is TGTGCTAGTGGTTTGGTATCCAAGACAGGGGAAAATCAGCCCCAGCATTTT. Its protein product is CASGLVSKTGENQPQHF.

Ten or more counts support this clonotype. The CDR3 coding sequence is TGTGCCAGCAGCCCCAAGGGGCGCTACGAGCAGTACTTC. Protein product: CASSPKGRYEQYF. The chain carries TRBV7-9 and TRBJ2-7; D is perhaps TRBD1 (5 bases). CDR1 and CDR2 from the germline V gene are SEHNR and FQNEAQ (reference sequence). V was trimmed by 5 bases and J by 3 bases, leaving 11 bases between them. The CDR3 is 13 residues long.

The chain uses TRBV18 and TRBJ2-2, with TRBD1 identical over 7 bases. The junction had 10 bases not matched to a gene; V was cut back by 3 bases and J by 6 bases. Germline lookup yields CDR1 KGHSH and CDR2 LQKENI. This CDR3 spans 16 amino acids. The CDR3 loop is CASSPRQGVNAGELFF. The CDR3 nucleotides read TGTGCCAGCTCACCCCGACAGGGTGTTAACGCCGGGGAGCTGTTTTTT.

The table lists this clonotype with many counts. The chain carries TRBV12-3 or TRBV12-4 and TRBJ2-7, with D perhaps assigned TRBD1 or TRBD2 (5 bases each). V was pared by 6 bases and J by 4 bases, with 13 bases between. The CDR3 totals 13 residues. CDR3 loop: CASSRGRTYEQYF. In DNA, the CDR3 is TGTGCCAGCAGCCGGGGCAGAACTTACGAGCAGTACTTC.

The chain combines TRBV20-1 with TRBJ2-7; no definite D call. Germline V gene lookup returns CDR1 DFQATT and CDR2 SNEGSKA (reference sequence). The CDR3 consists of 13 residues. With 5 bases removed from V and 0 bases from J, the gap between germline ends came to 11 bases. As DNA, the CDR3 is TGCAGTGCTGTGGGCGAAGCCTCCTACGAGCAGTACTTC. It specifies CSAVGEASYEQYF.

This rearrangement joins TRBV6-1 to TRBJ1-5; D perhaps matches TRBD1 (5 bases). Trimming left V 0 bases short and J 5 bases short, with 11 bases between. Per the germline V gene, CDR1 is MNHNS and CDR2 is SASEGT. The CDR3 runs 15 residues. CDR3 sequence reads: CASSEAGGEYQPQHF. The CDR3 region has the DNA TGTGCCAGCAGTGAAGCGGGGGGGGAATATCAGCCCCAGCATTTT.

This clonotype was counted at least ten times. The chain uses TRBV6-1 and TRBJ2-7; weak D call: TRBD2 (6 bases). The germline V gene encodes CDR1 MNHNS and CDR2 SASEGT. The CDR3 has 15 residues. V shed 7 bases and J shed 3 bases, with 19 bases lying between them. DNA of the CDR3: TGTGCCAGCAACACCGTACGGGGCGGGAACTACGAGCAGTACTTC. It yields the protein CASNTVRGGNYEQYF.

This clonotype has a count of ten or more. The rearrangement uses TRBV6-1 and TRBJ2-5; no definite D call. Looked up from germline, CDR1 is MNHNS and CDR2 is SASEGT. This CDR3 is 15 amino acids long. V gave up 1 base and J gave up 0 bases, with 9 bases separating them. CDR3 nucleotide sequence: TGTGCCAGCAGTGAAGGCAACCCCAACCAAGAGACCCAGTACTTC. Its translation: CASSEGNPNQETQYF.

The CDR3 region has the DNA TGCAGTGCTAGAGGTCTAGCGGGAGCAGTCGGGGAGCTGTTTTTT. Protein: CSARGLAGAVGELFF. The chain recombines TRBV20-1 with TRBJ2-2; 10 nucleotides align to TRBD2. V was clipped by 1 base and J by 7 bases; unmatched bases: 6. In germline, CDR1 is DFQATT, CDR2 SNEGSKA (reference sequence). This CDR3 has 15 amino acids.

Ten or more counts support this clonotype. V gene TRBV30 combines with J gene TRBJ2-2, with D perhaps TRBD1 or TRBD2 (5 bases each). The CDR3 sequence is 16 residues long. Trimming cost V 2 bases and J 2 bases, with 15 bases left between them. CDR1 is GTSNPN and CDR2 is SVGIG in the germline V gene (reference sequence). This chain's CDR3 is CAWSFGDRLNTGELFF. For the CDR3, the DNA is TGTGCCTGGAGTTTCGGAGACAGACTAAACACCGGGGAGCTGTTTTTT.

This clonotype turned up a few times. J is TRBJ1-2 and V is TRBV27; D is possibly TRBD1 (5 bases). The germline V gene encodes CDR1 MNHEY and CDR2 SMNVEV (reference sequence). This CDR3 has 15 amino acids. The V gene lost 8 bases and the J gene lost 8 bases, with 24 bases spanning the gap. The CDR3 spells CASSLSAGTALGYTF. The CDR3 DNA follows: TGTGCCAGCTCCCTCTCCGCCGGGACTGCCTTGGGCTACACCTTC.

This clonotype came up a few times. V gene TRBV29-1 combines with J gene TRBJ2-5; D might be TRBD1 (6 bases). The CDR3 covers 17 residues. Trimming removed 3 bases at V and 3 bases at J, with 23 bases between. Germline V gene data show CDR1 as SQVTM and CDR2 as ANQGSEA. The CDR3 region is CSVDSVRGERRKETQYF. CDR3 DNA sequence: TGCAGCGTTGATTCGGTCAGGGGTGAGCGGAGAAAAGAGACCCAGTACTTC.

In nucleotides, the CDR3 is TGTGCCAGCAGCTTAGTTATTCACCCCCCAGGTTCACCCCTCCACTTT. It specifies CASSLVIHPPGSPLHF. This chain uses TRBV7-2 with TRBJ1-6; D is uncertain. Germline V CDR1 and CDR2: SGHTA, FQGNSA. Trimming removed 1 base at V and 9 bases at J, with 16 bases between. There are 16 residues in the CDR3. Drawing the rest from reference TRBV7-2 and TRBJ1-6, the complete variable domain is GAGVSQSPSNKVTEKGKDVELRCDPISGHTALYWYRQSLGQGLEFLIYFQGNSAPDKSGLPSDRFSAERTGGSVSTLTIQRTQQEDSAVYLCASSLVIHPPGSPLHFGNGTRLTVT.

Details on this clonotype: The germline gene is not matched at one end of the junction; a read error may be the cause. V usage is TRBV30 and J usage is TRBJ1-1, with D perhaps TRBD1 (6 bases). Germline CDR1 reads GTSNPN; CDR2 reads SVGIG (reference sequence). The CDR3 totals 12 residues. CDR3 in amino acids: CAWSVSGDAALF. CDR3 nucleotide sequence: TGTGCCTGGAGTGTATCAGGGGATGCGGCTCTCTTT.

This clonotype came up a few times. The genes are TRBV5-5 and TRBJ2-2; D is ambiguous. CDR3 length equals 15 residues. Trimming removed 1 base from V and 1 base from J, with 8 bases in between. Germline loops: CDR1 SGHKS, CDR2 YYEKEE (reference sequence). CDR3 sequence (DNA): TGTGCCAGCAGCTTGTCATGGGTGAACACCGGGGAGCTGTTTTTT. Its protein product is CASSLSWVNTGELFF.

This clonotype occurred many times. This rearrangement joins TRBV28 to TRBJ1-4; tentatively, D is TRBD1 (5 bases). This CDR3 spans 17 amino acids. The ends were cut back, 2 bases at V and 4 bases at J, with 17 bases in the middle. Germline V gives CDR1 MDHEN, CDR2 SYDVKM. CDR3: CASSLSPAGGLNEKLFF. As DNA, the CDR3 is TGTGCCAGCAGTTTAAGCCCCGCGGGGGGACTTAATGAAAAACTGTTTTTT. The full variable domain, with the rest looked up from reference TRBV28 and TRBJ1-4, is DVKVTQSSRYLVKRTGEKVFLECVQDMDHENMFWYRQDPGLGLRLIYFSYDVKMKEKGDIPEGYSVSREKKERFSLILESASTNQTSMYLCASSLSPAGGLNEKLFFGSGTQLSVL.

This clonotype was detected only once. This may arise from a read error, as a much more abundant clone is one base away. The CDR3 does not end in the conserved phenylalanine or tryptophan, so this is likely a read error. This rearrangement joins TRBV19 to TRBJ1-1; TRBD1 matches at 7 bases. The J segment lost 5 bases and the V segment lost 3 bases, leaving 3 bases of the junction unmatched. Germline V CDR1 and CDR2: LNHDA, SQIVND (reference sequence). The CDR3 contains 13 residues. The CDR3 here is CASSMTGRTEAFL. CDR3 bases: TGTGCCAGTAGTATGACAGGGAGGACTGAAGCTTTCCTT.

This clonotype was detected many times. In nucleotides, the CDR3 is TGTGCCAGCAGTGAATGGAGTCTGTACAGCGCCGACTACGAGCAGTACTTC. Amino acid sequence: CASSEWSLYSADYEQYF. V is TRBV6-1 and J is TRBJ2-7; D remains ambiguous. CDR1 and CDR2 from the germline V gene are MNHNS and SASEGT. Trimming removed 2 bases at V and 3 bases at J, with 20 bases between. This CDR3 has 17 residues.

As for this clonotype: Given a much more abundant clone one base away, this may be a read error. As the CDR3 is not closed by the conserved phenylalanine or tryptophan, this likely results from a read error. V usage is TRBV12-3 or TRBV12-4 and J usage is TRBJ2-4; the D gene is possibly TRBD2 (7 bases). The J call is in doubt because the DNA end fits TRBJ2-7 better. This CDR3 is built from 15 residues. This CDR3 is CASSLAEGGTYEQYL. DNA for the CDR3: TGTGCCAGCAGTTTAGCGGAGGGGGGGACCTACGAGCAGTACCTC.